The clone carrying this TCR beta chain was found once. The data are from a study of long-term antiretroviral therapy in people with HIV. Looked up from germline, CDR1 is SEHNR and CDR2 is FQNEAQ (reference sequence). This CDR3 has 16 amino acids. The V gene end was trimmed by 6 bases and the J gene end by 0 bases; junction bases not matched to a gene: 8. Version v3.0 of the immunoSEQ assay ran at survey level. Profiling relied on immunoSEQ multiplex PCR, and the TCRdb table lists in-frame clones only, not all of them. The data show roughly 30,000 clones, over 75% seen once. This chain connects TRBV7-9 to TRBJ1-1; 9 bases fit TRBD1. Sequencing was performed on unsorted PBMCs, taken 0.8 years before starting antiretroviral therapy. This sequence originates from a man younger than 30 with HIV. CDR3 sequence reads: CASRGQGTLMNTEAFF. The CDR3 DNA sequence: TGTGCCAGCAGGGGACAGGGCACCCTGATGAACACTGAAGCTTTCTTT. The full variable domain, in which reference TRBV7-9 and TRBJ1-1 provide the parts outside the CDR3, is DTGVSQNPRHKITKRGQNVTFRCDPISEHNRLYWYRQTLGQGPEFLTYFQNEAQLEKSRLLSDRFSAERPKGSFSTLEIQRTEQGDSAMYLCASRGQGTLMNTEAFFGQGTRLTVV.